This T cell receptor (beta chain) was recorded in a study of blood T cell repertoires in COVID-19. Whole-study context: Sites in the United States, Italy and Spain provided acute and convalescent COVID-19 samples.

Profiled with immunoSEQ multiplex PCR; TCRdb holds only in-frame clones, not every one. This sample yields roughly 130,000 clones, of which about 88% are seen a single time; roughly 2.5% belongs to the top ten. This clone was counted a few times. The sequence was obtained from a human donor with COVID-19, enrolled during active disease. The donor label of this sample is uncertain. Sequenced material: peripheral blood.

The CDR3 spells CASSLRGSGRGDEQYF. Written as DNA, the CDR3 is TGTGCCAGCAGCTTACGGGGTAGCGGGAGGGGAGACGAGCAGTACTTC. This sequence joins TRBV11-2 and TRBJ2-7; TRBD2 matches at 11 bases. CDR3 length: 16 amino acids. The ends lost 2 bases at V and 5 bases at J; junction bases unmatched: 8. Germline CDR1 SGHAT, CDR2 FQNNGV. The full variable domain, its missing parts supplied by reference TRBV11-2 and TRBJ2-7, is EAGVAQSPRYKIIEKRQSVAFWCNPISGHATLYWYQQILGQGPKLLIQFQNNGVVDDSQLPKDRFSAERLKGVDSTLKIQPAKLEDSAVYLCASSLRGSGRGDEQYFGPGTRLTVT.